A single sample gave rise to the 18 T cell receptor beta chains below, sequenced in a study of glioma-infiltrating T cells after dendritic cell vaccination. Using immunoSEQ multiplex PCR, the repertoire was profiled, and TCRdb retains in-frame clones only, with some absent. The data contain approximately 84,000 clones, approximately 84% of them singletons. The sample here was blood, taken before dendritic cell vaccination. The receptors were sampled from a human donor with glioblastoma.

The chain combines TRBV5-4 with TRBJ1-2; D gene ambiguous. Germline CDR1 and CDR2: SGHNT and YYREEE (reference sequence). Trimming removed 4 bases from V and 4 bases from J, with 17 bases in between. The CDR3 covers 15 residues. The CDR3 DNA follows: TGTGCCAGCAGCCGCGGCAGTTTAGTCCCCTATGGCTACACCTTC. Translated: CASSRGSLVPYGYTF.

The CDR3 DNA sequence: TGCGCCAGCAGCTTGAACCCCCCCGGGACAACCCTTACCTACGAGCAGTACTTC. Translating gives CASSLNPPGTTLTYEQYF. The chain uses TRBV5-1 and TRBJ2-7, with a weak D call TRBD1 (6 bases). The CDR3 extends over 18 amino acids. The V gene lost 1 base and the J gene lost 2 bases, with 22 bases spanning the gap. CDR1 and CDR2 (germline): SGHRS, YFSETQ.

The chain is built from TRBV18 and TRBJ1-6; TRBD1 is a possible D gene (5 bases). The CDR3 is 19 amino acids. Germline CDR1 reads KGHSH; CDR2 reads LQKENI. Trimming left V 3 bases short and J 3 bases short, with 21 bases between. The CDR3 reads CASSPRRTTVEYYNSPLHF. The DNA for the CDR3 is TGTGCCAGCTCACCGAGACGGACAACGGTGGAATACTATAATTCACCCCTCCACTTT.

This clone appeared a few times. The chain has TRBV4-1 and TRBJ2-1; 9 positions agree with TRBD2. The CDR3 totals 14 residues. Looked up from germline, CDR1 is MGHRA and CDR2 is YSYEKL. Trimming at V came to 4 bases and at J to 4 bases, leaving 2 bases not matched to a gene. The CDR3 bases are TGCGCCAGCAGCCCGAGCGGGGGGTACAATGAGCAGTTCTTC. It specifies CASSPSGGYNEQFF.

The chain is built from TRBV6-1 and TRBJ2-1; the D gene is possibly TRBD1 (7 bases). The V and J ends lost 2 bases and 7 bases respectively, with 27 bases between them. The CDR3 runs 19 residues. From germline, CDR1 is MNHNS and CDR2 SASEGT. The CDR3 DNA follows: TGTGCCAGCAGTGAAAAGGGGACAGCGCCTCGGCTCGGGAGAAATGAGCAGTTCTTC. Its protein product is CASSEKGTAPRLGRNEQFF.

V is TRBV2 and J is TRBJ1-1, with 10 bases fitting TRBD1. The CDR3 is made up of 14 amino acids. V lost 6 bases, J lost 5 bases, and 6 bases stayed unmatched. Germline CDR1 reads SNHLY; CDR2 reads FYNNEI. The CDR3 sequence is CASRRTGGETEAFF. For the CDR3, the DNA is TGTGCCAGCAGAAGGACAGGGGGGGAAACTGAAGCTTTCTTT.

This clone was picked up one time. V and J are TRBV7-8 and TRBJ2-7; 9 bases align to TRBD1. V shed 5 bases and J 1 base; nucleotides not matched to a gene: 6. This CDR3 comprises 15 residues. Germline CDR1 reads SGHVS; CDR2 reads FQNEAQ. The CDR3 nucleotides read TGTGCCAGCAGCGTGGGACAGGGCCCTTCCTACGAGCAGTACTTC. It encodes CASSVGQGPSYEQYF.

The chain uses TRBV27 and TRBJ2-7, with D unclear. Germline CDR1 MNHEY, CDR2 SMNVEV (reference sequence). The CDR3 spans 14 residues. V was shortened by 6 bases and J by 7 bases, with 19 bases between the two germline ends. The CDR3 nucleotides are TGTGCCAGCAGACAAAGAACGACATCGGCAGAGCAGTACTTC. Encoded protein: CASRQRTTSAEQYF.

This clone was observed once. The V call is TRBV7-9, the J call TRBJ2-7; perhaps TRBD2 as D (5 bases). V gave up 5 bases and J gave up 1 base, with 15 bases separating them. The CDR3 has 15 amino acids. CDR1 and CDR2 from the germline V gene are SEHNR and FQNEAQ (reference sequence). DNA of the CDR3: TGTGCCAGCAGCCCCCGACAAGAGGGTTCCTACGAGCAGTACTTC. Its protein product is CASSPRQEGSYEQYF.

The chain combines TRBV6-5 with TRBJ2-7; D is perhaps TRBD1 (5 bases). This CDR3 has 14 amino acids. The ends were cut back, 5 bases at V and 0 bases at J, with 11 bases in the middle. The germline gives CDR1 MNHEY, CDR2 SVGAGI. The CDR3 DNA follows: TGTGCCAGCAGTCGACAGTGGAGCTCCTACGAGCAGTACTTC. It is translated as CASSRQWSSYEQYF.

This clone was recorded only once. The chain combines TRBV15 with TRBJ2-7; TRBD1 matches at 7 bases. Germline values: CDR1 LNHNV, CDR2 YYDKDF (reference sequence). The junction had 11 bases not matched to a gene; V was cut back by 5 bases and J by 1 base. The CDR3 spans 16 residues. The CDR3 sequence: CATSGQLGTASYEQYF. CDR3 coding DNA: TGTGCCACCAGCGGGCAGCTCGGGACAGCTTCCTACGAGCAGTACTTC.

There are a few counts of this clone. The V and J genes are TRBV4-3 and TRBJ1-2; D call uncertain. The CDR3 covers 13 residues. Germline CDR1 LGHNA, CDR2 YSLEER. The V end lost 1 base, the J end lost 5 bases, and 8 bases lay between the germline ends. The CDR3, as DNA: TGCGCCAGCAGCCAAGGAGCAGGATATGGCTACACCTTC. Its protein is CASSQGAGYGYTF.

For the CDR3, the DNA is TGTGCCATCAGTGACCCGAACCAGGGGAGTGAGCAGTACTTC. Translated, it gives CAISDPNQGSEQYF. The chain couples TRBV10-3 to TRBJ2-7, with D perhaps matching TRBD1 (6 bases). Trimming removed 3 bases from V and 7 bases from J, with 16 bases in between. CDR1 is ENHRY, CDR2 SYGVKD, per germline. CDR3 length: 14 residues.

V usage is TRBV5-1 and J usage is TRBJ1-1, with D tentatively TRBD1 (5 bases). The CDR3 is 14 amino acids. Germline-derived CDR1 and CDR2 are SGHRS and YFSETQ. Trimming cost V 4 bases and J 1 base, with 11 bases left between them. The CDR3 here is CASSTATGNTEAFF. As DNA, the CDR3 is TGCGCCAGCAGCACAGCTACAGGGAACACTGAAGCTTTCTTT.

The chain employs TRBV7-8 and TRBJ2-7; 9 bases are a match to TRBD2. Germline lookup yields CDR1 SGHVS and CDR2 FQNEAQ. The junction had 15 bases not matched to a gene; V was cut back by 5 bases and J by 4 bases. CDR3 size: 17 residues. The CDR3 nucleotides are TGTGCCAGCAGCCCCCACTCCGGGACTAGCAGCCTATACGAGCAGTACTTC. Protein: CASSPHSGTSSLYEQYF. Complete variable domain (other parts from reference TRBV7-8 and TRBJ2-7): GAGVSQSPRYKVAKRGQDVALRCDPISGHVSLFWYQQALGQGPEFLTYFQNEAQLDKSGLPSDRFFAERPEGSVSTLKIQRTQQEDSAVYLCASSPHSGTSSLYEQYFGPGTRLTVT.

The V and J genes are TRBV19 and TRBJ1-2, with a possible D match to TRBD1 (6 bases). Trimming cost V 3 bases and J 2 bases, with 16 bases left between them. The CDR3 totals 16 residues. Per the germline V gene, CDR1 is LNHDA and CDR2 is SQIVND (reference sequence). The CDR3 bases are TGTGCCAGTAGTATCGGTGGGGGCAGCTTAAACTATGGCTACACCTTC. As protein: CASSIGGGSLNYGYTF.

This chain uses TRBV5-1 with TRBJ2-2, with D maybe TRBD1 (6 bases). The CDR3 contains 14 residues. CDR1 SGHRS and CDR2 YFSETQ come from the germline V gene. Trimming removed 7 bases from V and 0 bases from J, with 10 bases in between. CDR3 amino acids: CASAQGTNTGELFF. The CDR3 DNA follows: TGCGCCAGCGCACAGGGAACGAACACCGGGGAGCTGTTTTTT.

V usage is TRBV4-1 and J usage is TRBJ2-1; TRBD2 is a possible D gene (5 bases). Per the germline V gene, CDR1 is MGHRA and CDR2 is YSYEKL. The CDR3 loop spans 16 amino acids. V lost 2 bases and J 0 bases, leaving 11 bases between the germline ends. This CDR3 is CASSQPDRGSYNEQFF. CDR3 in DNA: TGCGCCAGCAGCCAACCTGATCGGGGCTCCTACAATGAGCAGTTCTTC.